Following are 19 T cell receptor beta chains from one sample sequenced in a study of T cells after yellow fever vaccination (dated by TCRdb to 2018 to 2020). Library preparation employed 5' RACE. The reads were generated on an Illumina HiSeq 2500. Starting from the raw public reads, TCRdb applied fastp trimming at Q25, assembled clones with MiXCR and retained in-frame beta chains. Under each unique CDR3 protein, matching rows form one entry showing the most common genes and DNA. The sample records 500,000 to 550,000 distinct CDR3 sequences, 20% to 25% of which are singletons. The biggest ten clones account for about 17% of the sample. The treatment or condition label, read with the paper, signifies: live attenuated yellow fever vaccine strain. Here the sequenced sample was PBMCs, taken about 21 days after the first yellow fever vaccination. The receptors were sampled from a man younger than 35 who received the YFV17D yellow fever vaccine.

Only a few counts were recorded for this clonotype. J is TRBJ2-5 and V is TRBV4-3; TRBD1 might be the D (5 bases). The V gene lost 2 bases and the J gene lost 4 bases, with 14 bases spanning the gap. CDR1 LGHNA and CDR2 YSLEER come from the germline V gene. The CDR3 totals 15 residues. The CDR3 coding sequence is TGCGCCAGCAGCCAATATTTCGTAGACAGAGAGACCCAGTACTTC. This codes for CASSQYFVDRETQYF.

This chain uses TRBV12-3 or TRBV12-4 with TRBJ2-1, with D perhaps given as TRBD1 or TRBD2 (6 bases each). CDR3 length: 16 residues. V lost 0 bases and J lost 3, with 12 bases in between. The DNA of the CDR3 is TGTGCCAGCAGTTTAGCAAGGGGGGCCGGCTACAATGAGCAGTTCTTC. This sequence encodes CASSLARGAGYNEQFF.

Many counts were recorded for this clonotype. This chain links TRBV5-1 with TRBJ2-5; tentative D call: TRBD2 (6 bases). Between the trimmed V and J ends, which lost 2 bases and 1 base, there was a span of 9 bases. This CDR3 contains 14 residues. CDR1 and CDR2 (germline): SGHRS, YFSETQ. In nucleotides, the CDR3 is TGCGCCAGCAGCTTCGGGAGTACCCAAGAGACCCAGTACTTC. This gives the protein CASSFGSTQETQYF.

This clonotype was seen a handful of times. CDR3 sequence reads: CASSLQRGPPSYEQYF. CDR3 nucleotide sequence: TGTGCCAGCAGTTTACAACGGGGGCCCCCCTCCTACGAGCAGTACTTC. V usage is TRBV27 and J usage is TRBJ2-7, with D perhaps given as TRBD1 or TRBD2 (6 bases each). The germline V gene encodes CDR1 MNHEY and CDR2 SMNVEV (reference sequence). The CDR3 is made up of 16 amino acids. V was clipped by 2 bases and J by 0 bases, with 14 bases between them.

Only a few counts were recorded for this clonotype. For the CDR3, the DNA is TGTGCCAGCAGCTTCGGGACAACTCAAACCTACGAGCAGTACTTC. It translates to CASSFGTTQTYEQYF. The chain uses TRBV11-2 and TRBJ2-7; tentatively, D is TRBD1 (6 bases). The germline CDR1 and CDR2 sequences are SGHAT and FQNNGV. V lost 3 bases, J lost 2 bases, and 14 bases lay in between. The CDR3 is 15 amino acids. Filled out from reference TRBV11-2 and TRBJ2-7, the complete variable domain reads EAGVAQSPRYKIIEKRQSVAFWCNPISGHATLYWYQQILGQGPKLLIQFQNNGVVDDSQLPKDRFSAERLKGVDSTLKIQPAKLEDSAVYLCASSFGTTQTYEQYFGPGTRLTVT.

The chain links TRBV15 to TRBJ1-1; D not certain. CDR1 and CDR2 (germline): LNHNV, YYDKDF (reference sequence). This CDR3 has 12 amino acids. V was trimmed by 4 bases and J by 6 bases, leaving 9 bases between them. CDR3 coding DNA: TGTGCCACCAGCAAGGAGATCCCTGAAGCTTTCTTT. This translates into CATSKEIPEAFF. The entire variable domain, with the rest obtained from reference TRBV15 and TRBJ1-1, is as follows: DAMVIQNPRYQVTQFGKPVTLSCSQTLNHNVMYWYQQKSSQAPKLLFHYYDKDFNNEADTPDNFQSRRPNTSFCFLDIRSPGLGDTAMYLCATSKEIPEAFFGQGTRLTVV.

This clonotype has just a few counts. This is likely a read error, given that the CDR3 carries no conserved phenylalanine or tryptophan at its end. Because the CDR3's place on the DNA is in doubt, the DNA is left out and the CDR3 is given as listed by TCRdb. This chain connects TRBV7-2 to TRBJ2-7; TRBD1 is the table's D call, not checked against the DNA. Per the germline V gene, CDR1 is SGHTA and CDR2 is FQGNSA. The CDR3 length is 11 residues, termini included. CDR3 sequence reads: CASSSPGVDIG.

The chain uses TRBV4-1 and TRBJ1-1, with D uncertain. The V end lost 3 bases, the J end lost 2 bases, and 19 bases lay between the germline ends. The CDR3 has 17 residues. Per the germline V gene, CDR1 is MGHRA and CDR2 is YSYEKL. CDR3 amino acids: CASSQRTSAFPNTEAFF. For the CDR3, the DNA is TGCGCCAGCAGCCAGAGGACTTCGGCATTTCCAAACACTGAAGCTTTCTTT.

The gene calls are TRBV4-1 and TRBJ2-3; D is perhaps TRBD2 (5 bases). The CDR3 length is 17 residues. The germline V gene encodes CDR1 MGHRA and CDR2 YSYEKL. The ends were cut back, 5 bases at V and 1 base at J, with 19 bases in the middle. The DNA for the CDR3 is TGCGCCAGCAGCGAGCGCCCCAGCAGCGGCGGCACAGATACGCAGTATTTT. This translates into CASSERPSSGGTDTQYF.

This clonotype was counted a single time. The chain uses TRBV12-3 or TRBV12-4 and TRBJ2-2; 8 bases align to TRBD2. The CDR3 loop spans 20 amino acids. V gave up 6 bases and J gave up 6 bases; unmatched junction bases: 24. The CDR3 spells CASRFAPGGLGEAGSGELFF. In DNA, the CDR3 is TGTGCCAGCAGGTTCGCGCCCGGGGGACTAGGGGAGGCAGGATCCGGGGAGCTGTTTTTT.

This clonotype was observed a few times. The chain is built from TRBV20-1 and TRBJ2-7; 7 positions match TRBD1. CDR1 is DFQATT and CDR2 is SNEGSKA in the germline V gene (reference sequence). The trim removed 0 bases at V and 0 bases at J, leaving 8 bases unmatched. The CDR3 is made up of 16 amino acids. The CDR3: CSAREFKGAASYEQYF. CDR3 coding DNA: TGCAGTGCTAGAGAGTTCAAGGGGGCGGCCTCCTACGAGCAGTACTTC.

The chain has TRBV11-2 and TRBJ1-4; D remains ambiguous. Trimming shortened V by 5 bases and J by 3 bases, and 13 bases separated the two germline ends. CDR1 and CDR2 from the germline V gene are SGHAT and FQNNGV. CDR3 length: 15 residues. This CDR3 is CASSNVDVSNEKLFF. The CDR3 region has the DNA TGTGCCAGCAGCAACGTGGACGTTTCTAATGAAAAACTGTTTTTT.

In this sample, this clonotype turned up a few times. The J gene is TRBJ2-1, the V gene TRBV12-3 or TRBV12-4; D may be TRBD2 (7 bases). The CDR3 totals 15 residues. Trimming pared 4 bases from V and 3 bases from J, leaving 13 bases between. The CDR3 DNA is TGTGCCAGCAGTTCTCGGGGAGGGGGCTACAATGAGCAGTTCTTC. This gives the protein CASSSRGGGYNEQFF.

The chain combines TRBV12-3 or TRBV12-4 with TRBJ1-5; no clear D gene. V shed 6 bases and J shed 3 bases, with 12 bases lying between them. The CDR3 spans 14 residues. The CDR3 sequence is CASSQGPANQPQHF. The CDR3 nucleotides are TGTGCCAGCAGCCAAGGACCGGCCAATCAGCCCCAGCATTTT.

This clonotype was observed a handful of times. V gene TRBV3-1 combines with J gene TRBJ2-7; TRBD1 is a possible D gene (5 bases). Trimming left V 4 bases short and J 5 bases short, with 12 bases between. This CDR3 has 13 residues. Germline V lookup: CDR1 LGHDT, CDR2 YNNKEL (reference sequence). CDR3 coding DNA: TGTGCCAGCAGCCCCCTAGGGGTCGACGAGCAGTACTTC. Encoded protein: CASSPLGVDEQYF.

The chain has TRBV29-1 and TRBJ2-3; D gene uncertain. V was cut by 5 bases and J by 4 bases, with 7 bases left in between. This CDR3 spans 11 amino acids. CDR1 is SQVTM and CDR2 is ANQGSEA in the germline V gene. The CDR3, as DNA: TGCAGCGTTAGGTTGTCAGATACGCAGTATTTT. Translating it yields CSVRLSDTQYF.

This clonotype was seen a handful of times. The V gene is TRBV7-9, the J gene TRBJ2-7, with 7 nucleotides matching TRBD1. CDR1 and CDR2 from the germline V gene are SEHNR and FQNEAQ (reference sequence). V lost 5 bases to trimming and J lost 6 bases; unmatched junction nucleotides: 7. This CDR3 spans 13 amino acids. The CDR3 DNA sequence: TGTGCCAGCAGCCAAGACAGGGCGGGCGAGCAGTACGTC. Residues: CASSQDRAGEQYV.

This clonotype came up many times. The V gene is TRBV20-1, the J gene TRBJ2-4, with D perhaps TRBD2 (6 bases). The CDR3 is 15 amino acids. With 0 bases removed from V and 3 bases from J, the gap between germline ends came to 12 bases. Per the germline V gene, CDR1 is DFQATT and CDR2 is SNEGSKA (reference sequence). In DNA, the CDR3 is TGCAGTGCTAGAGATCCCCGGGGAGGCAAAAACATTCAGTACTTC. Translating it yields CSARDPRGGKNIQYF.

The chain has TRBV7-9 and TRBJ2-7; D is possibly TRBD1 (5 bases). The CDR3 spans 12 residues. V was cut by 5 bases and J by 4 bases, with 9 bases left in between. Germline CDR1 and CDR2: SEHNR and FQNEAQ (reference sequence). In DNA, the CDR3 is TGTGCCAGCAGCCGTAGACAGTACGAGCAGTACTTC. Its translation: CASSRRQYEQYF. Full variable domain (outside the CDR3, taken from reference TRBV7-9 and TRBJ2-7): DTGVSQNPRHKITKRGQNVTFRCDPISEHNRLYWYRQTLGQGPEFLTYFQNEAQLEKSRLLSDRFSAERPKGSFSTLEIQRTEQGDSAMYLCASSRRQYEQYFGPGTRLTVT.